Each of the 28 T cell receptor beta chains below was sequenced from the same sample in a study of cytomegalovirus exposure and HLA in healthy donors. Profiling relied on immunoSEQ multiplex PCR, and the TCRdb table lists in-frame clones only, not all of them. The data hold some 140,000 clones, with 70% to 85% observed a single time. The sample taken for sequencing was PBMCs. The receptors were gathered from a man aged 25 to 45 in good health and CMV-seropositive.

This clone was picked up one time. The J gene is TRBJ2-7, the V gene TRBV23-1; tentatively, D is TRBD1 (5 bases). TRBV23-1 belongs to the ORF category, with a function that is uncertain. CDR3 length: 15 amino acids. CDR3 region: CHNSHWGQSSYEQYF. For the CDR3, the DNA is TGCCATAACTCCCATTGGGGCCAAAGCTCCTACGAGCAGTACTTC.

This clone appeared a few times. The J gene is TRBJ1-2, the V gene TRBV7-6; a possible D gene is TRBD1 (6 bases). The germline CDR1 and CDR2 sequences are SGHVS and FNYEAQ. CDR3 length equals 13 residues. V was pared by 5 bases and J by 6 bases, with 13 bases between. The CDR3 reads CASSATGLDGYTF. CDR3 nucleotide sequence: TGTGCCAGCAGCGCGACAGGATTGGATGGCTACACCTTC.

The chain combines TRBV4-1 with TRBJ1-1; D gene uncertain. Germline CDR1 and CDR2: MGHRA and YSYEKL. The CDR3 is 16 residues long. V shed 0 bases and J shed 2 bases, with 13 bases lying between them. The CDR3 sequence is CASSQDLPTGNTEAFF. CDR3 DNA: TGCGCCAGCAGCCAAGACCTCCCTACGGGAAACACTGAAGCTTTCTTT.

V is TRBV4-3 and J is TRBJ1-2; TRBD1 agrees at 8 bases. Germline V gene lookup returns CDR1 LGHNA and CDR2 YSLEER. The CDR3 covers 14 residues. V lost 3 bases to trimming and J lost 4 bases; unmatched junction nucleotides: 4. Here the CDR3 reads CASSQWTGPYGYTF. The CDR3 DNA reads TGCGCCAGCAGCCAGTGGACAGGGCCCTATGGCTACACCTTC.

The chain joins TRBV20-1 to TRBJ1-5, with no clear D. Germline values: CDR1 DFQATT, CDR2 SNEGSKA (reference sequence). The CDR3 extends over 10 amino acids. V lost 2 bases, J lost 7 bases, and 3 bases lay in between. This CDR3 reads CSARRQPQHF. In nucleotides, the CDR3 is TGCAGTGCTAGACGGCAGCCCCAGCATTTT.

The V gene is TRBV2, the J gene TRBJ2-3; 7 bases fit TRBD1. V shed 6 bases, J shed 0 bases, and the junction held 6 bases outside the gene matches. From germline, CDR1 is SNHLY and CDR2 FYNNEI. The CDR3 runs 15 residues. This chain's CDR3 is CASSPGTASTDTQYF. The CDR3 region has the DNA TGTGCCAGCAGCCCAGGGACAGCTAGCACAGATACGCAGTATTTT.

The rearrangement joins TRBV28 to TRBJ2-7; maybe TRBD1 (6 bases). This CDR3 is built from 15 residues. V lost 4 bases and J 4 bases, leaving 17 bases between the germline ends. Germline V lookup: CDR1 MDHEN, CDR2 SYDVKM. This CDR3 is CASSSSQGWLYEQYF. The CDR3, as DNA: TGTGCCAGCAGTTCGAGCCAGGGGTGGTTGTACGAGCAGTACTTC.

The gene calls are TRBV5-5 and TRBJ2-2, with 8 bases aligning to TRBD2. V lost 3 bases, J lost 8 bases, and 3 bases stayed unmatched. Germline values: CDR1 SGHKS, CDR2 YYEKEE (reference sequence). The CDR3 covers 13 residues. This chain's CDR3 is CASSYRLAGELFF. The CDR3 region has the DNA TGTGCCAGCAGCTACCGACTAGCGGGGGAGCTGTTTTTT. Variable domain in full (rest from reference TRBV5-5 and TRBJ2-2): DAGVTQSPTHLIKTRGQQVTLRCSPISGHKSVSWYQQVLGQGPQFIFQYYEKEERGRGNFPDRFSARQFPNYSSELNVNALLLGDSALYLCASSYRLAGELFFGEGSRLTVL.

In its sample, this clone was seen once. The chain links TRBV7-9 to TRBJ2-1; 13 bases match TRBD2. CDR1 SEHNR and CDR2 FQNEAQ come from the germline V gene (reference sequence). V dropped 3 bases and J dropped 7; count of bases not matched to a gene: 3. This CDR3 is 15 amino acids long. The CDR3 coding sequence is TGTGCCAGCAGCTTCAGGACTAGCGGGAGAAATGAGCAGTTCTTC. It yields the protein CASSFRTSGRNEQFF. Variable domain in full (rest from reference TRBV7-9 and TRBJ2-1): DTGVSQNPRHKITKRGQNVTFRCDPISEHNRLYWYRQTLGQGPEFLTYFQNEAQLEKSRLLSDRFSAERPKGSFSTLEIQRTEQGDSAMYLCASSFRTSGRNEQFFGPGTRLTVL.

The CDR3 protein is CASTLTSGTDTQYF. In nucleotides, the CDR3 is TGTGCCAGCACCCTGACTAGCGGGACAGATACGCAGTATTTT. The rearrangement joins TRBV11-2 to TRBJ2-3, with 10 bases identical to TRBD2. The ends lost 7 bases at V and 3 bases at J; junction bases unmatched: 4. Germline V gives CDR1 SGHAT, CDR2 FQNNGV. The CDR3 consists of 14 residues.

This clone was counted only a few times. V and J are TRBV11-1 and TRBJ2-7; 13 bases map to TRBD2. Losses at the gene ends were 5 bases for V and 2 bases for J; bases not matched to a gene: 3. CDR1 and CDR2 (germline): SGHAT, FQDESV (reference sequence). The CDR3 extends over 15 amino acids. Here the CDR3 reads CASSPGTSGTYEQYF. The CDR3 DNA follows: TGTGCCAGCAGCCCAGGGACTAGCGGGACCTACGAGCAGTACTTC.

This clone turned up a few times. The rearrangement uses TRBV2 and TRBJ2-7; D is unclear. Trimming removed 6 bases at V and 5 bases at J, with 17 bases between. CDR1 and CDR2 (germline): SNHLY, FYNNEI. CDR3 size: 14 residues. The CDR3 bases are TGTGCCAGCAGGACCGAGGCCGGGTCGGACGAGCAGTACTTC. Encoded protein: CASRTEAGSDEQYF.

The J gene is TRBJ1-2, the V gene TRBV7-9; TRBD1 matches 8 bases. This CDR3 has 16 residues. V shed 2 bases, J shed 7 bases, and the junction held 12 bases outside the gene matches. Germline V gene data show CDR1 as SEHNR and CDR2 as FQNEAQ (reference sequence). CDR3 DNA sequence: TGTGCCAGCAGCTTATTTGTTGCATCAGGGGGCGGTGGCTACACCTTC. It is translated as CASSLFVASGGGGYTF. The entire variable domain, with the rest obtained from reference TRBV7-9 and TRBJ1-2, is as follows: DTGVSQNPRHKITKRGQNVTFRCDPISEHNRLYWYRQTLGQGPEFLTYFQNEAQLEKSRLLSDRFSAERPKGSFSTLEIQRTEQGDSAMYLCASSLFVASGGGGYTFGSGTRLTVV.

CDR3 DNA: TGTGCCAGCAGACTCTCAGGGGTGGGTAATTCACCCCTCCACTTT. Amino acid sequence: CASRLSGVGNSPLHF. The chain recombines TRBV6-5 with TRBJ1-6; tentatively, D is TRBD1 (6 bases). The V end lost 6 bases, the J end lost 6 bases, and 15 bases lay between the germline ends. Germline assignment: CDR1 MNHEY and CDR2 SVGAGI. The length of the CDR3 is 15 residues.

This chain connects TRBV6-8 to TRBJ2-7; TRBD2 aligns across 15 bases. This CDR3 is built from 18 residues. Losses at the gene ends were 6 bases for V and 0 bases for J; bases not matched to a gene: 9. The germline gives CDR1 MNHGY, CDR2 SAAAGT. The CDR3 region is CASRRGLAGGQSSYEQYF. The CDR3 nucleotides are TGTGCCAGCAGGAGGGGACTAGCGGGGGGACAAAGCTCCTACGAGCAGTACTTC.

This clone was seen only a few times. The V gene is TRBV9, the J gene TRBJ1-2; 9 positions match TRBD1. Germline V gene lookup returns CDR1 SGDLS and CDR2 YYNGEE. The CDR3 extends over 14 amino acids. The V segment lost 3 bases and the J segment 3 bases; nucleotides outside the gene matches: 3. CDR3 coding DNA: TGTGCCAGCAGCGCCCGGGACAGGGACTATGGCTACACCTTC. Encoded protein: CASSARDRDYGYTF.

The rearrangement links TRBV11-2 to TRBJ1-4; D gene unclear. The CDR3 loop spans 16 amino acids. Trimming pared 0 bases from V and 0 bases from J, leaving 8 bases between. Germline lookup yields CDR1 SGHAT and CDR2 FQNNGV. CDR3 nucleotide sequence: TGTGCCAGCAGCTTAGACCGCGGCACAACTAATGAAAAACTGTTTTTT. Encoded protein: CASSLDRGTTNEKLFF.

This clone turned up a few times. This chain connects TRBV14 to TRBJ2-4; unclear D gene. CDR1 and CDR2 from the germline V gene are SGHDN and FVKESK. The CDR3 consists of 14 residues. Between the trimmed V and J ends, which lost 1 base and 0 bases, there was a span of 4 bases. CDR3 DNA sequence: TGTGCCAGCAGCCAAGTGGCAGCCAAAAACATTCAGTACTTC. Translation: CASSQVAAKNIQYF.

This CDR3 is CASRGGGAGYGYTF. In DNA form, the CDR3 reads TGTGCCAGCAGGGGGGGAGGGGCGGGCTATGGCTACACCTTC. This chain connects TRBV6-1 to TRBJ1-2; tentatively, D is TRBD1 (5 bases). The ends were cut back, 6 bases at V and 4 bases at J, with 15 bases in the middle. This CDR3 region has 14 residues. The germline CDR1 and CDR2 sequences are MNHNS and SASEGT.

This clone was counted only a few times. This chain connects TRBV5-8 to TRBJ2-2, with 7 bases fitting TRBD1. The CDR3 has 18 amino acids. The J segment lost 1 base and the V segment lost 0 bases, leaving 9 bases of the junction unmatched. Germline values: CDR1 SGHTS, CDR2 YDEGEE. The DNA for the CDR3 is TGTGCCAGCAGCTTGGTTCCCGAAACAGGGGAGAACACCGGGGAGCTGTTTTTT. Encoded protein: CASSLVPETGENTGELFF.

The chain couples TRBV4-1 to TRBJ2-6, with unresolved D. CDR3 length: 14 amino acids. Germline CDR1 reads MGHRA; CDR2 reads YSYEKL. Trimming removed 4 bases at V and 4 bases at J, with 8 bases between. The CDR3 loop reads CASSPLAGANVLTF. The CDR3 DNA follows: TGCGCCAGCAGCCCTCTCGCGGGGGCCAACGTCCTGACTTTC.

V usage is TRBV7-9 and J usage is TRBJ1-1; no definite D call. V lost 5 bases, J lost 6 bases, and 10 bases lay in between. Germline CDR1 SEHNR, CDR2 FQNEAQ (reference sequence). The CDR3 consists of 12 residues. DNA for the CDR3: TGTGCCAGCAGCCGCAGAGAGGCTGAAGCTTTCTTT. Amino acid sequence: CASSRREAEAFF.

The genes are TRBV29-1 and TRBJ2-5, with a weak D call TRBD1 (6 bases). CDR1 is SQVTM and CDR2 is ANQGSEA in the germline V gene. This CDR3 spans 11 amino acids. V lost 6 bases and J lost 4, with 9 bases in between. This CDR3 reads CSVGTIETQYF. DNA of the CDR3: TGCAGCGTCGGGACAATAGAGACCCAGTACTTC.

J is TRBJ2-5 and V is TRBV2; 9 bases are a match to TRBD2. The CDR3 is 13 residues long. The germline V gene encodes CDR1 SNHLY and CDR2 FYNNEI. The trim removed 7 bases at V and 4 bases at J, leaving 4 bases unmatched. The CDR3 nucleotides are TGTGCCAGCAACTTAGCGGGAGCAGAGACCCAGTACTTC. Residues: CASNLAGAETQYF.

The V gene is TRBV16, the J gene TRBJ2-7, with D unclear. This CDR3 is built from 11 residues. Germline V gene data show CDR1 as KGHSY and CDR2 as FQNENV. Trimming cost V 6 bases and J 5 bases, with 8 bases left between them. The CDR3 DNA reads as TGTGCCAGCAGTCTATCTCACGAGCAGTACTTC. This sequence encodes CASSLSHEQYF.

With regard to this clone: This may come from a read error, since a much larger clone is one base off. This chain links TRBV11-2 with TRBJ2-1, with 8 bases aligning to TRBD2. Trimming cost V 1 base and J 7 bases; bases outside gene matches: 0. Germline CDR1 is SGHAT and CDR2 is FQNNGV. The CDR3 extends over 13 amino acids. The CDR3 is CASSLAGGNEQFF. DNA for the CDR3: TGTGCCAGCAGCTTAGCGGGGGGGAATGAGCAGTTCTTC.

V is TRBV5-1 and J is TRBJ2-3; a weak D match, TRBD2 (6 bases). The V gene lost 0 bases and the J gene lost 4 bases, with 9 bases spanning the gap. Germline-derived CDR1 and CDR2 are SGHRS and YFSETQ. The CDR3 runs to 14 residues. The CDR3, as DNA: TGCGCCAGCAGCTTGGCGGGAGTACCAGATACGCAGTATTTT. Translation: CASSLAGVPDTQYF.

The chain employs TRBV9 and TRBJ2-3, with D possibly matching TRBD2 (6 bases). The germline CDR1 and CDR2 sequences are SGDLS and YYNGEE. The CDR3 length is 14 residues. Trimming removed 0 bases at V and 6 bases at J, with 11 bases between. In DNA, the CDR3 is TGTGCCAGCAGCGTAGACCGGGGGAGGGATACGCAGTATTTT. Its protein product is CASSVDRGRDTQYF.